Here is one TCR beta chain with its context. Measured with immunoSEQ multiplex PCR; TCRdb has only the in-frame clones, and not every one. The data contain about 130,000 clones, roughly 87% of them seen just once; the ten biggest clones take up 4.5% to 7%. The data were taken from a study of T cell responses to AZD1222 COVID-19 vaccine. Trimming shortened V by 0 bases and J by 10 bases, and 13 bases separated the two germline ends. Germline V gene lookup returns CDR1 SGHTA and CDR2 FQGNSA. The CDR3 is made up of 14 amino acids. The sample in question was peripheral blood, obtained 28 days after the second AZD1222 dose. This TCR derives from an adult who received the AZD1222 COVID-19 vaccine. The chain uses TRBV7-2 and TRBJ2-1; TRBD1 is a possible D gene (5 bases). This chain's CDR3 is CASSLARQGPEQFF. The CDR3 nucleotides are TGTGCCAGCAGCTTAGCCCGGCAGGGTCCCGAGCAGTTCTTC.